These T cell receptor beta chains were read from a single sample in a study of cytotoxic CD8 clonotypes in ibrutinib-treated CLL. Clones were sequenced by immunoSEQ multiplex PCR, and TCRdb holds only the in-frame ones, with some missing. In the table there are 200,000 or so clones, approximately 70% of which are singletons. Sequencing was performed on PBMCs, taken after 12 months of ibrutinib treatment. The receptor set was obtained from a human donor with chronic lymphocytic leukemia. The CDR3 runs from the conserved cysteine through the conserved F or W. D genes are given only for firm matches. Rows give clone size only sometimes, using once, few, many, or a class for an expanded clone.

size: once
J: TRBJ1-1
V: TRBV9
D: -
DNA: TGTGCCAGCAGCGTAGTGACAGGCCAGGAAACTGAAGCTTTCTTT
CDR3: CASSVVTGQETEAFF

size: -
J: TRBJ2-1
V: TRBV5-8
D: -
DNA: TGTGCCAGCAGCTTGGCCGCGGTCGGTGAGCAGTTCTTC
CDR3: CASSLAAVGEQFF

size: -
J: TRBJ1-1
V: TRBV7-9
D: TRBD1
DNA: TGTGCCAGCAGCTTAGGAGACAGGGGGAACACTGAAGCTTTCTTT
CDR3: CASSLGDRGNTEAFF

size: -
J: TRBJ2-2
V: TRBV9
D: TRBD2
DNA: TGTGCCAGCAGCGTAGGGAGGCTAGCGGGATCCACCGGGGAGCTGTTTTTT
CDR3: CASSVGRLAGSTGELFF

size: -
J: TRBJ2-7
V: TRBV5-6
D: TRBD2
DNA: TGTGCCAGCAGGATCGTGAGCGGGGGCTCCTACGAGCAGTACTTC
CDR3: CASRIVSGGSYEQYF

size: -
J: TRBJ2-7
V: TRBV7-2
D: TRBD2
DNA: TGTGCCAGCAGCTTAGCCGGGACTAGCTACGAGCAGTACTTC
CDR3: CASSLAGTSYEQYF

size: few
J: TRBJ1-5
V: TRBV19
D: -
DNA: TGTGCCAGTAGTATTGTGACGACGAGAGAGCCCCAGCATTTT
CDR3: CASSIVTTREPQHF

size: -
J: TRBJ2-1
V: TRBV7-2
D: -
DNA: TGTGCCAGCAGCCCCGAGTGGGGGAGTTACAATGAGCAGTTCTTC
CDR3: CASSPEWGSYNEQFF

size: -
J: TRBJ1-5
V: TRBV14
D: -
DNA: TGTGCCAGCAGCCAAACCCACGAGGCGGGTCAGCCCCAGCATTTT
CDR3: CASSQTHEAGQPQHF

size: -
J: TRBJ1-5
V: TRBV10-3
D: TRBD1
DNA: TGTGCCAGCAGTTACTCGGCAGGGGGCAACAATCAGCCCCAGCATTTT
CDR3: CASSYSAGGNNQPQHF

size: -
J: TRBJ2-7
V: TRBV5-1
D: -
DNA: TGCGCCAGCAGTTTGGCCAACACCTGGCCTTACGAGCAGTACTTC
CDR3: CASSLANTWPYEQYF

size: once
J: TRBJ1-4
V: TRBV6-1
D: -
DNA: TGTGCCAGCAGTGAAACTCGTGAAAAACTGTTTTTT
CDR3: CASSETREKLFF

size: -
J: TRBJ1-6
V: TRBV5-4
D: TRBD1
DNA: TGTGCCAGCACACCACCGGACAGGACCTCGGCCCTCCACTTT
CDR3: CASTPPDRTSALHF

size: -
J: TRBJ1-1
V: TRBV5-1
D: -
DNA: TGCGCCAGCAGCTTGGAGGCAGGGAGGTCTGAAGCTTTCTTT
CDR3: CASSLEAGRSEAFF

size: -
J: TRBJ2-6
V: TRBV9
D: TRBD1
DNA: TGTGCCAGCAGGCCCGGGACAGGGATCTTCGCGGGGGCCAACGTCCTGACTTTC
CDR3: CASRPGTGIFAGANVLTF

size: -
J: TRBJ2-1
V: TRBV12-5
D: -
DNA: TGTGCTAGTGGTTTGCCCGCGGGTGAGCAGTTCTTC
CDR3: CASGLPAGEQFF

size: -
J: TRBJ2-3
V: TRBV6-5
D: -
DNA: TGTGCCAGCAGGGGAGACCTTCTGTCCGATACGCAGTATTTT
CDR3: CASRGDLLSDTQYF

size: -
J: TRBJ1-2
V: TRBV6-1
D: -
DNA: TGTGCCAGCAGTGACGGACAGTACCGTGGCTACACCTTC
CDR3: CASSDGQYRGYTF

size: -
J: TRBJ2-1
V: TRBV29-1
D: -
DNA: TGCAGCGTTGGGCCACCGGCAGGGTATTACAATGAGCAGTTCTTC
CDR3: CSVGPPAGYYNEQFF

size: -
J: TRBJ1-2
V: TRBV18
D: -
DNA: TGTGCCAGCTCACCAGTTCGGGGGGAGGACTATGGCTACACCTTC
CDR3: CASSPVRGEDYGYTF

size: -
J: TRBJ2-7
V: TRBV30
D: -
DNA: TGTGCCTGGCGTAATCGACAGTCCTACGAGCAGTACTTC
CDR3: CAWRNRQSYEQYF

size: -
J: TRBJ1-3
V: TRBV30
D: -
DNA: TGTGCCTGGAGAAGGAGAAGGGATGGAAACACCATATATTTT
CDR3: CAWRRRRDGNTIYF

size: few
J: TRBJ1-1
V: TRBV6-4
D: -
DNA: TGTGCCAGCAGTGTAGAGGAGAACACTGAAGCTTTCTTT
CDR3: CASSVEENTEAFF

size: -
J: TRBJ1-5
V: TRBV28
D: TRBD1
DNA: TGTGCCAGCAGGCCCCTTGACAGGGGTGATCAGCCCCAGCATTTT
CDR3: CASRPLDRGDQPQHF

size: -
J: TRBJ1-3
V: TRBV13
D: TRBD1
DNA: TGTGCCAGCAGCTCCGCCTCCGGCAGGGGGATTGGAAACACCATATATTTT
CDR3: CASSSASGRGIGNTIYF

size: -
J: TRBJ2-1
V: TRBV29-1
D: -
DNA: TGCAGCGGCCTGCAGGGGACGACTCCTAGTTGGGGGCAGTTCTTC
CDR3: CSGLQGTTPSWGQFF

size: -
J: TRBJ1-2
V: TRBV4-1
D: -
DNA: TGCGCCAGCAGTGCAGGTCCTGTAGACTATGGCTACACCTTC
CDR3: CASSAGPVDYGYTF

size: few
J: TRBJ2-7
V: TRBV11-2
D: -
DNA: TGTGCCAGCAGCCTGAGATCCGGGACGTTGAGCTCCTACGAGCAGTACTTC
CDR3: CASSLRSGTLSSYEQYF

size: once
J: TRBJ1-2
V: TRBV6-1
D: -
DNA: TGTGCCAGCAGCCTCAAGGTCGGCTACACCTTC
CDR3: CASSLKVGYTF

size: -
J: TRBJ2-3
V: TRBV7-2
D: -
DNA: TGTGCCAGCAGCCCACGTGTGCTACAGGATACGCAGTATTTT
CDR3: CASSPRVLQDTQYF

size: -
J: TRBJ1-5
V: TRBV27
D: TRBD1
DNA: TGTGCGAGCAGTTTAGCAGGGGGTCCCAATCAGCCCCAGCATTTT
CDR3: CASSLAGGPNQPQHF

size: -
J: TRBJ2-1
V: TRBV5-1
D: -
DNA: TGCGCCAGCAGCTTGGTGGCGGGCTACAATGAGCAGTTCTTC
CDR3: CASSLVAGYNEQFF

size: -
J: TRBJ1-1
V: TRBV15
D: -
DNA: TGTGCCACCAGCAGAGATACTCTCCGGGCCGCTGAAGCTTTCTTT
CDR3: CATSRDTLRAAEAFF

size: -
J: TRBJ1-1
V: TRBV29-1
D: -
DNA: TGCAGCGTTGCCAGAGACACCTCGAACACTGAAGCTTTCTTT
CDR3: CSVARDTSNTEAFF

size: many
J: TRBJ1-5
V: TRBV27
D: -
DNA: TGTGCCAGCAGTTTAAAACCCCCCAATCAGCCCCAGCATTTT
CDR3: CASSLKPPNQPQHF

size: once
J: TRBJ2-7
V: TRBV7-3
D: -
DNA: TGTGCCAGCAGCTTATCCCGACACACGTTAGGCGAGCAGTACTTC
CDR3: CASSLSRHTLGEQYF

size: -
J: TRBJ1-1
V: TRBV30
D: TRBD1
DNA: TGTGCCTGTTCCCAGGGGGCGACTGCTGAAGCTTTCTTT
CDR3: CACSQGATAEAFF

size: -
J: TRBJ2-7
V: TRBV28
D: -
DNA: TGTGCCAGCAGTTTATTACAGGCTTACGAGCAGTACTTC
CDR3: CASSLLQAYEQYF

size: -
J: TRBJ1-3
V: TRBV18
D: -
DNA: TGTGCCAGCTCAGCTAAAATCGACAAGGTGGAGGGAAACACCATATATTTT
CDR3: CASSAKIDKVEGNTIYF

size: -
J: TRBJ1-1
V: TRBV5-8
D: -
DNA: TGTGCCAGCAGCTTCGACAGATACACTGAAGCTTTCTTT
CDR3: CASSFDRYTEAFF

size: few
J: TRBJ2-7
V: TRBV5-1
D: -
DNA: TGCGCCAGCAGCCCGGCACAGGGCTCCTACGAGCAGTACTTC
CDR3: CASSPAQGSYEQYF

size: -
J: TRBJ2-7
V: TRBV7-2
D: TRBD2
DNA: TGTGCCAGCAGCTTAGCGAGTAGCGGGGCCTCCTACGAGCAGTACTTC
CDR3: CASSLASSGASYEQYF

size: -
J: TRBJ1-1
V: TRBV18
D: -
DNA: TGTGCCAGCTCACCACACCCCGTTGGGCGATCGAACACTGAAGCTTTCTTT
CDR3: CASSPHPVGRSNTEAFF

size: -
J: TRBJ1-5
V: TRBV19
D: -
DNA: TGTGCCAGTAGTAACCGGGACACCACCCCCAATCAGCCCCAGCATTTT
CDR3: CASSNRDTTPNQPQHF

size: few
J: TRBJ2-7
V: TRBV4-3
D: -
DNA: TGCGCCAGCAGCCAAGATAACTCGCTGCCCTCCTACGAGCAGTACTTC
CDR3: CASSQDNSLPSYEQYF

size: -
J: TRBJ1-2
V: TRBV5-6
D: TRBD1
DNA: TGTGCCAGCAGTTCCCTCCCGGGACAGGGCGACTATGGCTACACCTTC
CDR3: CASSSLPGQGDYGYTF

size: -
J: TRBJ1-5
V: TRBV19
D: -
DNA: TGTGCCAGTAGTATAGAAGGGACGGACTATAGCAATCAGCCCCAGCATTTT
CDR3: CASSIEGTDYSNQPQHF

size: -
J: TRBJ2-3
V: TRBV5-4
D: TRBD2
DNA: TGTGCCAGCAGCCTACGGACTAGCGGGAGAACAGATACGCAGTATTTT
CDR3: CASSLRTSGRTDTQYF

size: once
J: TRBJ1-2
V: TRBV15
D: -
DNA: TGTGCCACCAGAAAACCAGGGACGGCGAACACCTTC
CDR3: CATRKPGTANTF

size: -
J: TRBJ1-1
V: TRBV6-5
D: -
DNA: TGTGCCTCCCAAAAGGAGGTCCACACTGAAGCTTTCTTT
CDR3: CASQKEVHTEAFF

size: few
J: TRBJ2-7
V: TRBV4-2
D: -
DNA: TGTGCCAGCAGCAGCACAGGGAACTCCTACGAGCAGTACTTC
CDR3: CASSSTGNSYEQYF

size: -
J: TRBJ2-2
V: TRBV30
D: -
DNA: TGTGCCTGGAGTGTTTTGGTGAGGTCCGGGGAGCTGTTTTTT
CDR3: CAWSVLVRSGELFF

size: -
J: TRBJ1-1
V: TRBV29-1
D: -
DNA: TGCAGCGTAATGACAGGATCCGAAGCTTTCTTT
CDR3: CSVMTGSEAFF

size: -
J: TRBJ2-3
V: TRBV5-1
D: TRBD2
DNA: TGCGCCAGCAGCCCAGAGCGGGGCGGCGGACGAAATACGCAGTATTTT
CDR3: CASSPERGGGRNTQYF

size: once
J: TRBJ2-7
V: TRBV7-9
D: -
DNA: TGTGCCAGCTCAGGGCCCACCTACGAGCAGTACTTC
CDR3: CASSGPTYEQYF